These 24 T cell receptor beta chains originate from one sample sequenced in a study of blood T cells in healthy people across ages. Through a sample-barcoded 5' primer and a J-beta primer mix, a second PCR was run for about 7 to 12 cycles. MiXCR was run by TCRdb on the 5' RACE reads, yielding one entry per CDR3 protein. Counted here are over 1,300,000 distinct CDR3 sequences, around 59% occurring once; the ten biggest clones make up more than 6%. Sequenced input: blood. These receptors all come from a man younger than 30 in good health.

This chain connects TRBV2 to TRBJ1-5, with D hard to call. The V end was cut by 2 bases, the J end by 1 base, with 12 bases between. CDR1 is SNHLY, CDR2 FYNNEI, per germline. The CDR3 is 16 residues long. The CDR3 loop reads CASSENQVPSNQPQHF. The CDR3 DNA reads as TGTGCCAGCAGTGAAAATCAGGTACCAAGCAATCAGCCCCAGCATTTT.

The CDR3 region is CASSSSGTGGCEQYF. CDR3 bases: TGTGCCAGCAGTTCCTCCGGGACAGGGGGCTGCGAGCAGTACTTC. This rearrangement joins TRBV6-5 to TRBJ2-4, with 12 bases aligning to TRBD1. With the DNA end fitting TRBJ2-7 better, the J assignment may be wrong. The V gene's germline CDR1 is MNHEY and CDR2 SVGAGI. CDR3 length: 15 amino acids.

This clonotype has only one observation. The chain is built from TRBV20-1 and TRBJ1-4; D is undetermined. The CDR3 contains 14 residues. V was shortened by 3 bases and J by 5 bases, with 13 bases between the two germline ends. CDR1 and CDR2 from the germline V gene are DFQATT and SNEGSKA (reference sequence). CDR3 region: CSASPGIRNEKLFF. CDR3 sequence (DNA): TGCAGTGCTAGTCCCGGGATCCGGAATGAAAAACTGTTTTTT.

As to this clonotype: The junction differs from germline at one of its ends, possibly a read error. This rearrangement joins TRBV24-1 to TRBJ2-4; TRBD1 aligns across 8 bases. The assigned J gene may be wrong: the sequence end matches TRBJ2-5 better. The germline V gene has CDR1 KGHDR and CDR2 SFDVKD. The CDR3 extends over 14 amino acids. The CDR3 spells CAASEAGGGETQYF. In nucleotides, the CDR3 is TGTGCCGCCAGTGAGGCAGGGGGCGGAGAGACCCAGTACTTC.

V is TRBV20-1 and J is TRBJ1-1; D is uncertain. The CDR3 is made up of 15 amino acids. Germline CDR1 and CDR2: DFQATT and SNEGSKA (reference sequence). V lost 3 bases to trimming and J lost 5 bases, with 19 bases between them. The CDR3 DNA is TGCAGTGCTAGGGACGTAGGTGACCTGTGGACTGAAGCTTTCTTT. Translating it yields CSARDVGDLWTEAFF.

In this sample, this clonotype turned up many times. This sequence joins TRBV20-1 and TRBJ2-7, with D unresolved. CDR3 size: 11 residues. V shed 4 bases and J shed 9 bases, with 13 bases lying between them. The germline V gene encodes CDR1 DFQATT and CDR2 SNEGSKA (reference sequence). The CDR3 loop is CSATDRQSQYF. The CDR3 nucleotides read TGCAGTGCTACCGATCGGCAGTCGCAGTACTTC.

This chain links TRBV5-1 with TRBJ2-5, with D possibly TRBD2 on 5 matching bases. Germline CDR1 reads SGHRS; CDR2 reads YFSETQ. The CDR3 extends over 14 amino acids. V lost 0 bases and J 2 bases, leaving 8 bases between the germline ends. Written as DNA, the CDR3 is TGCGCCAGCAGCTTGGGGACTGAACAAGAGACCCAGTACTTC. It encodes CASSLGTEQETQYF.

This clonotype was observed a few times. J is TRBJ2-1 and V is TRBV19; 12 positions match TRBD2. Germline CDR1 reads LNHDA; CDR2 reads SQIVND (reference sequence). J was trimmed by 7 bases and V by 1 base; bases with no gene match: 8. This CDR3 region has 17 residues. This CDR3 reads CASSIALTSGRINEQFF. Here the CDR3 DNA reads TGTGCCAGTAGTATAGCCTTGACTAGCGGGAGAATTAATGAGCAGTTCTTC.

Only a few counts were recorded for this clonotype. The CDR3 spells CASSRSLPRTGSYEQYF. The CDR3 DNA follows: TGTGCCAGCAGCCGATCCCTACCTAGGACAGGATCCTACGAGCAGTACTTC. The V gene is TRBV6-5, the J gene TRBJ2-7; the match to TRBD1 covers 7 bases. Looked up from germline, CDR1 is MNHEY and CDR2 is SVGAGI. CDR3 length equals 17 residues. Losses at the gene ends were 6 bases for V and 1 base for J; bases not matched to a gene: 15.

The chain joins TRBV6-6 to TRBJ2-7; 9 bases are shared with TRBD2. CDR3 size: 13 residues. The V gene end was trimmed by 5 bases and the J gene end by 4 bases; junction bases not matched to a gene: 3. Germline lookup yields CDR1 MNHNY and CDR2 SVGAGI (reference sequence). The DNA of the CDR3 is TGTGCCAGCAGTCCTAGCGGGAAATACGAGCAGTACTTC. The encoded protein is CASSPSGKYEQYF.

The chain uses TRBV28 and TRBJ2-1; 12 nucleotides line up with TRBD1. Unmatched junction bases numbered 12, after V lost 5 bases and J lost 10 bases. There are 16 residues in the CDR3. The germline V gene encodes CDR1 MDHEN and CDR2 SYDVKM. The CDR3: CASSATPGQGAYEQFF. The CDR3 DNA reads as TGTGCCAGCAGTGCCACTCCGGGACAGGGGGCCTACGAGCAGTTCTTC.

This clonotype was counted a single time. Written as DNA, the CDR3 is TGTGCTAGTGGTGTGCGGGACAGATCCTACGAGCAGTACTTC. Translation gives CASGVRDRSYEQYF. This chain joins TRBV12-5 and TRBJ2-7; D may be TRBD1 (7 bases). The CDR3 is 14 residues long. V was clipped by 5 bases and J by 1 base, with 12 bases between them. Germline assignment: CDR1 LGHNT and CDR2 FRNRAP.

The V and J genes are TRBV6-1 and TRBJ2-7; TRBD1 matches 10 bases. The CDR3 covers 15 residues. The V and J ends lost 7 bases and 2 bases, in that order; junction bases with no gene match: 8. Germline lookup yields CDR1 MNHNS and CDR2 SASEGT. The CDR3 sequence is CASNMGQGIPYEQYF. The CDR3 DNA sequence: TGTGCCAGCAACATGGGACAGGGGATCCCCTACGAGCAGTACTTC.

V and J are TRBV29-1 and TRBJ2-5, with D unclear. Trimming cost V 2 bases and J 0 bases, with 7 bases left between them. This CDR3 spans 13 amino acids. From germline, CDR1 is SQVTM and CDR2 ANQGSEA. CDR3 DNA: TGCAGCGTTGAATGGGCAGACCAAGAGACCCAGTACTTC. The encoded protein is CSVEWADQETQYF.

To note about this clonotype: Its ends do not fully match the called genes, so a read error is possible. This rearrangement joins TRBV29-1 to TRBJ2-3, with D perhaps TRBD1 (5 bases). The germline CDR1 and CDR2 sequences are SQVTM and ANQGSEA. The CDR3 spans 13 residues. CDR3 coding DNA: TGCAGCGTTGAAGAGCTCAACACAGGTACGCAGTATTTT. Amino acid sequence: CSVEELNTGTQYF.

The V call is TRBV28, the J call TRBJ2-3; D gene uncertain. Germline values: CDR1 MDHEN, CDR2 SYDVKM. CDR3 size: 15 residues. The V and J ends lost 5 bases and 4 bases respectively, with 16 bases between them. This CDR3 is CASSQGLGDADTQYF. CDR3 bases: TGTGCCAGCAGTCAAGGGTTGGGCGATGCAGATACGCAGTATTTT. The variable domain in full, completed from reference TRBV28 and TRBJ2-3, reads DVKVTQSSRYLVKRTGEKVFLECVQDMDHENMFWYRQDPGLGLRLIYFSYDVKMKEKGDIPEGYSVSREKKERFSLILESASTNQTSMYLCASSQGLGDADTQYFGPGTRLTVL.

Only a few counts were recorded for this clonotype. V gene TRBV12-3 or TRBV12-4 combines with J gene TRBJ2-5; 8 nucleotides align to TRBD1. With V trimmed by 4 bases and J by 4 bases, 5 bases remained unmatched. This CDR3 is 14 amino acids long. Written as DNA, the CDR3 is TGTGCCAGCAGTTACCCAGGGGGCGGAGAGACCCAGTACTTC. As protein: CASSYPGGGETQYF.

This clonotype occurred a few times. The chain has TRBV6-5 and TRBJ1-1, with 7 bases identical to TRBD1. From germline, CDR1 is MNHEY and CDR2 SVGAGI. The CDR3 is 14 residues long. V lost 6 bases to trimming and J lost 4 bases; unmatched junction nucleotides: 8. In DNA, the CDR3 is TGTGCCAGCAGCCACAGACAGGGACTCACTGAAGCTTTCTTT. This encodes CASSHRQGLTEAFF.

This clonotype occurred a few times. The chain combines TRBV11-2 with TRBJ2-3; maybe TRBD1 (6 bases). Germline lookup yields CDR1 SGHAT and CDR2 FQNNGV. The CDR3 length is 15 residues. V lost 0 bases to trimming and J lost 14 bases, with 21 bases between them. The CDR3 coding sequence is TGTGCCAGCAGCTTAGATTTTTTGGCCGGGACAAGAGGGTATTTT. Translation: CASSLDFLAGTRGYF. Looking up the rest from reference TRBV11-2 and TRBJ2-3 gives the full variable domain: EAGVAQSPRYKIIEKRQSVAFWCNPISGHATLYWYQQILGQGPKLLIQFQNNGVVDDSQLPKDRFSAERLKGVDSTLKIQPAKLEDSAVYLCASSLDFLAGTRGYFGPGTRLTVL.

The chain's CDR3 is CSAGGLAVYEQYF. Written as DNA, the CDR3 is TGCAGTGCTGGGGGACTAGCGGTGTACGAGCAGTACTTC. J is TRBJ2-4 and V is TRBV20-1; the match to TRBD2 covers 11 bases. The closer fit of TRBJ2-7 to the DNA end suggests the J call may be wrong. The CDR3 covers 13 residues. CDR1 and CDR2 (germline): DFQATT, SNEGSKA (reference sequence).

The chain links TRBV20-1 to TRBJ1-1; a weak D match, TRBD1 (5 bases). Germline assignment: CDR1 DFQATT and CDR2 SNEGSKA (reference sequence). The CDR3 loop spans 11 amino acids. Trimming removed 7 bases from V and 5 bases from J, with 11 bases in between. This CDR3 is CSDRGGTEAFF. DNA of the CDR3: TGCAGTGATAGGGGCGGGACTGAAGCTTTCTTT.

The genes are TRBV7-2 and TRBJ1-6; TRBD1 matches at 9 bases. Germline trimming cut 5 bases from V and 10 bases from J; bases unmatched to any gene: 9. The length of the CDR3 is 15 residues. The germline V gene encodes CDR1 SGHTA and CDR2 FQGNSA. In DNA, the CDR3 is TGTGCCAGCAGCCAGGACGGGACAGGGCACTCACCCCTCCACTTT. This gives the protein CASSQDGTGHSPLHF.

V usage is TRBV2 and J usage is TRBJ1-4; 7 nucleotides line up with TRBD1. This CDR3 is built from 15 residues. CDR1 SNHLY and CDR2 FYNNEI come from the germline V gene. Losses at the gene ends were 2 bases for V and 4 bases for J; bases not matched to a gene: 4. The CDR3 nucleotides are TGTGCCAGCAGTGAAAATAGGGGGCTTAATGAAAAACTGTTTTTT. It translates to CASSENRGLNEKLFF.

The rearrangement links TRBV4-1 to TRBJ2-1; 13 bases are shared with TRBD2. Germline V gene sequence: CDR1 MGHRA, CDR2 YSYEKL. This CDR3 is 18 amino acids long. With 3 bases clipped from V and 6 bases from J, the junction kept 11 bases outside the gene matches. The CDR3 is CASSHGLAGALLGNEQFF. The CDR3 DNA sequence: TGCGCCAGCAGCCACGGACTAGCGGGAGCCCTCCTGGGCAATGAGCAGTTCTTC.